This is a list of T cell receptor beta chains from one sample in a study of cytomegalovirus exposure and HLA in healthy donors. Sequencing used immunoSEQ multiplex PCR; TCRdb keeps in-frame clones, though not all of them. The sample lists 250,000 or so clones; around 90% were seen once. Source material: PBMCs. The receptors come from a girl aged 2-10 years in good health and CMV-seronegative. Each CDR3 is given with its conserved first and last residue. D genes are given only for firm matches. Not every row has a clone size; where given, it reads once, few, many or a size class.

J: TRBJ2-2
size: -
V: TRBV30
length: 18
D: -
DNA: TGTGCCTGGAGGGGAGCGGGACAAAGGCGGGTCTTCACCGGGGAGCTGTTTTTT
CDR3: CAWRGAGQRRVFTGELFF

J: TRBJ1-1
size: -
V: TRBV18
length: 12
D: -
DNA: TGTGCCAGCTCACCATCCAGGGGATTGGCTTTCTTT
CDR3: CASSPSRGLAFF

J: TRBJ2-6
size: -
V: TRBV19
length: 16
D: -
DNA: TGTGCCAGTAGTATTCAGGGAGGAACTGGGGCCAACGTCCTGACTTTC
CDR3: CASSIQGGTGANVLTF

J: TRBJ2-4
size: -
V: TRBV4-1
length: 17
D: -
DNA: TGCGCCAGCAGCCAACCTGTCGGGGGTCTAGCCAAAAACATTCAGTACTTC
CDR3: CASSQPVGGLAKNIQYF

J: TRBJ2-1
size: -
V: TRBV2
length: 13
D: -
DNA: TGTGCCAGCAGTGATGGACACTACAATGAGCAGTTCTTC
CDR3: CASSDGHYNEQFF

J: TRBJ2-1
size: -
V: TRBV10-3
length: 16
D: TRBD2
DNA: TGTGCCATCGCCGGAACTAGCGTTAACTCCTACAATGAGCAGTTCTTC
CDR3: CAIAGTSVNSYNEQFF

J: TRBJ1-1
size: -
V: TRBV27
length: 15
D: -
DNA: TGTGCCAGCAGTTTAGGGGCCGTCGGGGGCACTGAAGCTTTCTTT
CDR3: CASSLGAVGGTEAFF

J: TRBJ1-6
size: once
V: TRBV6-6
length: 15
D: -
DNA: TGTGCCAGCAGCCAACAAGGGACTCATTATTCACCCCTCCACTTT
CDR3: CASSQQGTHYSPLHF

J: TRBJ1-1
size: -
V: TRBV5-1
length: 14
D: -
DNA: TGCGCCAGCAGCTTGGAGCCAACGAACACTGAAGCTTTCTTT
CDR3: CASSLEPTNTEAFF

J: TRBJ2-1
size: -
V: TRBV10-1
length: 14
D: -
DNA: TGCGCCAGCAGTGAGACCCCCCCCGCAGATGAGCAGTTCTTC
CDR3: CASSETPPADEQFF

J: TRBJ2-3
size: -
V: TRBV9
length: 16
D: -
DNA: TGTGCCAGCAGCGTAGTAGGGGGGGAGATGACAGATACGCAGTATTTT
CDR3: CASSVVGGEMTDTQYF

J: TRBJ2-1
size: -
V: TRBV30
length: 18
D: TRBD2
DNA: TGTGCCTGGAGTCTCGGGACTAGCGGGAGGTGGGGATACAATGAGCAGTTCTTC
CDR3: CAWSLGTSGRWGYNEQFF

J: TRBJ2-7
size: -
V: TRBV9
length: 14
D: TRBD1
DNA: TGTGCCAGCAGCAGTGGGACAGATTCCTACGAGCAGTACTTC
CDR3: CASSSGTDSYEQYF

J: TRBJ2-7
size: -
V: TRBV4-1
length: 18
D: TRBD2
DNA: TGCGCCAGCAGCCCCGGTTCTAGCGGGGGGGCAAATTCCTACGAGCAGTACTTC
CDR3: CASSPGSSGGANSYEQYF

J: TRBJ1-1
size: -
V: TRBV5-4
length: 13
D: -
DNA: TGTGCCAGCAGCTTGGTTTCGGAGTACGAAGCTTTCTTT
CDR3: CASSLVSEYEAFF

J: TRBJ2-7
size: -
V: TRBV10-1
length: 12
D: TRBD2
DNA: TGCGCCAGCAGGGCGGGGGCCTACGAGCAGTACTTC
CDR3: CASRAGAYEQYF

J: TRBJ2-5
size: -
V: TRBV29-1
length: 12
D: -
DNA: TGCAGCGTCCGAAGATCAGAAGAGACCCAGTACTTC
CDR3: CSVRRSEETQYF

J: TRBJ1-1
size: -
V: TRBV11-2
length: 15
D: -
DNA: TGTGCCAGCAGCCCCGGGACTCCCGGAAGTGCTGAAGCTTTCTTT
CDR3: CASSPGTPGSAEAFF

J: TRBJ2-3
size: -
V: TRBV30
length: 13
D: -
DNA: TGTGCCTGGAGTGTAGCGTCCACAGATACGCAGTATTTT
CDR3: CAWSVASTDTQYF

J: TRBJ1-3
size: -
V: TRBV2
length: 13
D: -
DNA: TGTGCCAGTTGGGGCCACTCTGGAAACACCATATATTTT
CDR3: CASWGHSGNTIYF

J: TRBJ2-1
size: -
V: TRBV19
length: 13
D: -
DNA: TGTGCCAGTAGTATAGACAGGTACAATGAGCAGTTCTTC
CDR3: CASSIDRYNEQFF

J: TRBJ2-5
size: -
V: TRBV27
length: 16
D: TRBD2
DNA: TGTGCCAGCAGTTTGTCTAGCGGGTTGGATGGGGAGACCCAGTACTTC
CDR3: CASSLSSGLDGETQYF

J: TRBJ2-3
size: -
V: TRBV28
length: 19
D: TRBD2
DNA: TGTGCCAGCAGTTTAGGTCCGGGACTAGCGGGGGGGCGCATAGATACGCAGTATTTT
CDR3: CASSLGPGLAGGRIDTQYF

J: TRBJ1-2
size: -
V: TRBV13
length: 11
D: -
DNA: TGTGCCAGCAGCTACCAGGGTGGCTACACCTTC
CDR3: CASSYQGGYTF